This entry is about one T cell receptor (beta chain). The data were obtained in a study of blood T cell repertoires in COVID-19. The wider study: The United States, Italy and Spain were the sources of the acute and convalescent COVID-19 samples. T cells, B-cell-depleted T cells, or PBMCs provided the cDNA or gDNA that served as material.

In the authors' workflow: Reference gene primer amplification yielded estimated nucleated cell counts. TCRdb keeps only in-frame clones here, not all; method: immunoSEQ multiplex PCR. V and J calls and clone size are given by that table; D and trimming were obtained from the DNA. The repertoire includes around 300,000 clones, 89% of them detected once, and less than 2.5% sits in the top ten. The CDR3 loop spans 15 amino acids. After removal of 10 bases from V and 5 bases from J, the junction contained 16 bases not matched to a gene. Germline V gene data show CDR1 as ENHRY and CDR2 as SYGVKD. Sequences were obtained from peripheral blood. The clonotype comes from a man aged 50 to 59 with acute or convalescent COVID-19. This rearrangement joins TRBV10-3 to TRBJ2-5; TRBD1 agrees at 7 bases. CDR3 loop: CASQRTIGGGETQYF. The CDR3 DNA reads as TGTGCCAGCCAGAGAACGATAGGGGGCGGGGAGACCCAGTACTTC.